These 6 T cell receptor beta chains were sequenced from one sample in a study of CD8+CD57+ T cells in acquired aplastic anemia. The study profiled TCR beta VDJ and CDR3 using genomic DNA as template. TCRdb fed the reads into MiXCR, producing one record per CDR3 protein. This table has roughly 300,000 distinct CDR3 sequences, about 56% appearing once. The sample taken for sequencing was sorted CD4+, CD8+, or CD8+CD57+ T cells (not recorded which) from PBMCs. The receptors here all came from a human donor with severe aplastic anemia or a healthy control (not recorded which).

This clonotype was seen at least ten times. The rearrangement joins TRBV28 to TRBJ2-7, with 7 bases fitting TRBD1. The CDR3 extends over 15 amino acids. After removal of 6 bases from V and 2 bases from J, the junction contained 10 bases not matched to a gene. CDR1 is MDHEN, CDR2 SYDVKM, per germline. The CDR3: CASSLGQAFTYEQYF. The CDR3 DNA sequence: TGTGCCAGCAGCCTTGGACAGGCCTTTACCTACGAGCAGTACTTC.

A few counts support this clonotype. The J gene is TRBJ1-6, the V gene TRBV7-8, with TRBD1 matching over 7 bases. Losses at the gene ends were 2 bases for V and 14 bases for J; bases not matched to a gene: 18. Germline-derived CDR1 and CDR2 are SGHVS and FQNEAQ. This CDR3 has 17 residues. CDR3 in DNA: TGTGCCAGCAGCTTATCGGTCCACGACAGGGCCCAGAGGTCCCTCCACTTT. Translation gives CASSLSVHDRAQRSLHF.

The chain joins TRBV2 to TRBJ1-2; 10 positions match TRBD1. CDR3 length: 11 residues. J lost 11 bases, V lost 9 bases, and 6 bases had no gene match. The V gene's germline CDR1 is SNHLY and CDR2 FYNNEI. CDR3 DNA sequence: TGTGCCAGAGATCTGGGACAGGGGTACACCTTC. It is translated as CARDLGQGYTF.

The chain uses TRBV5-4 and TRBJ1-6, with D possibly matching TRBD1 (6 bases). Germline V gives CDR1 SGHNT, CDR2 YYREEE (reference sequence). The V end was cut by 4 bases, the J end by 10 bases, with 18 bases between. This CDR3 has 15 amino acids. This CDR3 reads CASSRISGVLSPLHF. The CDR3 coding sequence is TGTGCCAGCAGCCGAATTTCAGGGGTACTATCACCCCTCCACTTT.

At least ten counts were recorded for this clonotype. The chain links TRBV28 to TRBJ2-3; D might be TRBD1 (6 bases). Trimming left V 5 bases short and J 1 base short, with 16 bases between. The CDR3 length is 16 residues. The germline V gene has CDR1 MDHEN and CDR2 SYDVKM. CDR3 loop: CASSPNTGKGTDTQYF. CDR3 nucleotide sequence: TGTGCCAGCAGTCCCAACACAGGGAAAGGCACAGATACGCAGTATTTT.

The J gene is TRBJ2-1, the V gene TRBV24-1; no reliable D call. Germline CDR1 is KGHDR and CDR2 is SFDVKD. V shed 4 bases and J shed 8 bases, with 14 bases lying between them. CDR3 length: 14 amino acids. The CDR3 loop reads CATSDATKSDEQFF. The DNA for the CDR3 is TGTGCCACCAGTGACGCTACTAAATCCGATGAGCAGTTCTTC.